This passage covers 13 T cell receptor beta chains from one sample sequenced in a study of follicular helper T cells after annual influenza vaccination. The time point: 2015-2016 season, 7 days after influenza vaccination. The method was immunoSEQ multiplex PCR; TCRdb's version includes in-frame clones alone and lacks a portion of them. Here the sample spans 3,500 to 5,000 clones, roughly 78% being singletons. The material was CXCR5+ CD38- circulating T follicular helper cells from blood, obtained 7 days after influenza vaccination. Subset defined: circulating Tfh, non-naive CD4+CXCR5+PD-1+ (ICOS+CD38+ or ICOS-CD38-). Every receptor here comes from an adult who received the influenza vaccine.

The rearrangement uses TRBV7-2 and TRBJ2-7; TRBD1 matches at 9 bases. Germline V gene sequence: CDR1 SGHTA, CDR2 FQGNSA. The junction had 11 bases not matched to a gene; V was cut back by 5 bases and J by 6 bases. The CDR3 has 15 residues. CDR3 sequence: CASSPARDRALEQYF. CDR3 nucleotides: TGTGCCAGCAGCCCTGCTCGGGACAGGGCGCTCGAGCAGTACTTC.

The chain has TRBV5-1 and TRBJ1-1, with TRBD1 as a possible D gene (5 bases). CDR1 and CDR2 from the germline V gene are SGHRS and YFSETQ. This CDR3 has 14 residues. The V end lost 6 bases, the J end lost 5 bases, and 17 bases lay between the germline ends. CDR3: CASMGFSGETEAFF. The CDR3 nucleotides read TGCGCCAGCATGGGGTTCTCGGGGGAAACTGAAGCTTTCTTT. Looking up the rest from reference TRBV5-1 and TRBJ1-1 gives the full variable domain: KAGVTQTPRYLIKTRGQQVTLSCSPISGHRSVSWYQQTPGQGLQFLFEYFSETQRNKGNFPGRFSGRQFSNSRSEMNVSTLELGDSALYLCASMGFSGETEAFFGQGTRLTVV.

This rearrangement joins TRBV11-2 to TRBJ1-5, with 9 bases lining up with TRBD1. This CDR3 region has 15 residues. V shed 5 bases, J shed 3 bases, and the junction held 5 bases outside the gene matches. Germline CDR1 and CDR2: SGHAT and FQNNGV. The CDR3 region has the DNA TGTGCCAGCAGCCAGGGACAGGGAATCAATCAGCCCCAGCATTTT. Translating gives CASSQGQGINQPQHF.

The chain links TRBV5-1 to TRBJ1-1, with unresolved D. This CDR3 has 15 residues. V lost 4 bases to trimming and J lost 4 bases, with 17 bases between them. Germline V gene lookup returns CDR1 SGHRS and CDR2 YFSETQ. For the CDR3, the DNA is TGCGCCAGCAGCCGGGCCCAATCGGAGGGCACTGAAGCTTTCTTT. This translates into CASSRAQSEGTEAFF. The full variable domain, completed using reference TRBV5-1 and TRBJ1-1, is KAGVTQTPRYLIKTRGQQVTLSCSPISGHRSVSWYQQTPGQGLQFLFEYFSETQRNKGNFPGRFSGRQFSNSRSEMNVSTLELGDSALYLCASSRAQSEGTEAFFGQGTRLTVV.

The rearrangement uses TRBV5-1 and TRBJ2-3, with D possibly being TRBD1 or TRBD2 (5 bases each). Germline values: CDR1 SGHRS, CDR2 YFSETQ. V was cut by 4 bases and J by 1 base, with 10 bases left in between. The CDR3 runs to 14 residues. This chain's CDR3 is CASSPGPRTDTQYF. The CDR3 DNA is TGCGCCAGCAGCCCGGGACCACGCACAGATACGCAGTATTTT.

The chain joins TRBV5-8 to TRBJ1-4; a possible D gene is TRBD1 (5 bases). This CDR3 is 14 amino acids long. The V end was cut by 0 bases, the J end by 7 bases, with 10 bases between. Germline values: CDR1 SGHTS, CDR2 YDEGEE. The DNA of the CDR3 is TGTGCCAGCAGCTTGGGACAGACGATTGAAAAACTGTTTTTT. It codes for CASSLGQTIEKLFF.

The rearrangement joins TRBV10-3 to TRBJ1-2; TRBD1 might be the D (6 bases). Between the trimmed V and J ends, which lost 10 bases and 6 bases, there was a span of 12 bases. CDR3 size: 11 residues. Germline assignment: CDR1 ENHRY and CDR2 SYGVKD. For the CDR3, the DNA is TGTGCCACCACAGGGCCCCATGGCTACACCTTC. It specifies CATTGPHGYTF.

The chain recombines TRBV7-6 with TRBJ2-5; 12 nucleotides agree with TRBD2. The CDR3 loop spans 18 amino acids. The V segment lost 5 bases and the J segment 2 bases; nucleotides outside the gene matches: 12. In germline, CDR1 is SGHVS, CDR2 FNYEAQ. The CDR3 reads CASSTKTLAGGSQETQYF. As DNA, the CDR3 is TGTGCCAGCAGCACCAAAACTCTAGCGGGGGGGAGTCAAGAGACCCAGTACTTC. Supplemented by reference TRBV7-6 and TRBJ2-5, the full variable domain reads GAGVSQSPRYKVTKRGQDVALRCDPISGHVSLYWYRQALGQGPEFLTYFNYEAQQDKSGLPNDRFSAERPEGSISTLTIQRTEQRDSAMYRCASSTKTLAGGSQETQYFGPGTRLLVL.

The gene calls are TRBV28 and TRBJ2-1; no definite D call. Germline CDR1 reads MDHEN; CDR2 reads SYDVKM. V was trimmed by 3 bases and J by 8 bases, leaving 5 bases between them. The CDR3 totals 11 residues. CDR3 DNA sequence: TGTGCCAGCAGTTTGGGGTATGAGCAGTTCTTC. Amino acid sequence: CASSLGYEQFF.

The chain employs TRBV7-3 and TRBJ1-4; TRBD1 is a possible D gene (5 bases). Deletions cut 4 bases from V and 7 bases from J, with 13 bases between. The CDR3 is 14 residues long. The germline V gene encodes CDR1 SGHTA and CDR2 FQGTGA. CDR3 loop: CASSSRGRAEKLFF. The CDR3 coding sequence is TGTGCCAGCAGCTCCCGGGGGAGGGCTGAAAAACTGTTTTTT.

The genes are TRBV10-3 and TRBJ1-2; no clear D gene. The ends were cut back, 3 bases at V and 2 bases at J, with 7 bases in the middle. CDR3 length: 13 residues. CDR1 and CDR2 (germline): ENHRY, SYGVKD. The CDR3 protein is CAISDQENYGYTF. The CDR3 coding sequence is TGTGCCATCAGTGACCAGGAGAACTATGGCTACACCTTC.

This clone was observed once. This chain joins TRBV7-2 and TRBJ2-5, with D uncertain. Germline V gene lookup returns CDR1 SGHTA and CDR2 FQGNSA. CDR3 length: 11 residues. Between the trimmed V and J ends, which lost 4 bases and 3 bases, there was a span of 3 bases. CDR3 DNA sequence: TGTGCCAGCAGCTACAAAGAGACCCAGTACTTC. Translated, it gives CASSYKETQYF.

This rearrangement joins TRBV9 to TRBJ2-3; 9 bases are shared with TRBD2. Germline-derived CDR1 and CDR2 are SGDLS and YYNGEE. V was clipped by 4 bases and J by 5 bases; unmatched bases: 8. CDR3 length: 15 residues. The CDR3 DNA reads as TGTGCCAGCAGCCAGGGGCGGGGGGGCGGAGATACGCAGTATTTT. Residues: CASSQGRGGGDTQYF.